This TCR beta chain was profiled in a study of a mutant IDH1 vaccine in newly diagnosed glioma. Study details: An approximately 62% male, approximately 38% female split and a mean age of 40.4 years characterized treated patients. Receipt of radiotherapy, temozolomide, or both preceded the study, and most received both. The study held visit V12 at week 35 and visit V13 at week 47.

The method was immunoSEQ multiplex PCR; TCRdb's version includes in-frame clones alone and lacks a portion of them. The sample lists approximately 66,000 clones, approximately 80% occurring once. With 2 bases removed from V and 2 bases from J, the gap between germline ends came to 10 bases. This CDR3 spans 15 amino acids. The germline V gene encodes CDR1 MNHEY and CDR2 SMNVEV (reference sequence). On this clone itself: Its antigen is undetermined.

As to time point: week 35, safety follow-up. Topical imiquimod was applied with each vaccine dose, which held 300 ug of mutant IDH1 20-mer peptide. Sequenced material: PBMCs, taken from a glioma patient whose treatment included an IDH1 peptide vaccine. This chain uses TRBV27 with TRBJ2-1; TRBD1 might be the D (6 bases). The TCR sequence derives from a man aged 25-45 years with glioma. The CDR3 DNA follows: TGTGCCAGCAGTTTAGGGCAGGGGACCTACAATGAGCAGTTCTTC. It translates to CASSLGQGTYNEQFF.